The 4 T cell receptor beta chains below come from one sample, sequenced in a study of siplizumab effects on memory and regulatory T cells (dated by TCRdb to the late 2010s). Library construction relied on the immunoSEQ multiplex PCR assay. Drawn from immuneACCESS, this table holds only the in-frame rearrangements with V and J called that TCRdb kept. Clones are partly lost; checked studies trace under half to an unresolved V gene and leave the rest unexplained. The sample table records fewer than 110,000 clones; nearly 95% of these occur just once. The ten biggest clones cover 12% of the sample. The specimen sequenced was non-Treg CD4+ T cells sorted from blood. Explained via the paper, the cell subset or site label denotes: FACS-sorted unstimulated CD4+ non-regulatory T cells. The receptors shown here come from a human donor in good health.

The rearrangement links TRBV4-1 to TRBJ2-2, with 11 bases identical to TRBD2. Unmatched junction bases numbered 6, after V lost 2 bases and J lost 7 bases. CDR1 MGHRA and CDR2 YSYEKL come from the germline V gene. The CDR3 runs to 16 residues. The CDR3, as DNA: TGCGCCAGCAGCCAACCAACTAGCGGGAGCCACGGGGAGCTGTTTTTT. Protein product: CASSQPTSGSHGELFF.

This chain connects TRBV9 to TRBJ2-4; D gene ambiguous. CDR1 SGDLS and CDR2 YYNGEE come from the germline V gene. V was clipped by 2 bases and J by 1 base, with 10 bases between them. The CDR3 consists of 15 residues. The CDR3 sequence is CASSVSLGAKNIQYF. The CDR3 bases are TGTGCCAGCAGCGTTTCCCTCGGGGCCAAAAACATTCAGTACTTC.

The V call is TRBV6-1, the J call TRBJ2-7, with TRBD2 matching over 8 bases. This CDR3 has 14 amino acids. Losses at the gene ends were 3 bases for V and 4 bases for J; bases not matched to a gene: 5. Per the germline V gene, CDR1 is MNHNS and CDR2 is SASEGT. CDR3 sequence reads: CASSDSGKRYEQYF. The CDR3 DNA reads as TGTGCCAGCAGTGATAGCGGGAAACGGTACGAGCAGTACTTC.

Notes on this clone: Other DNA sequences from this sample encode an identical CDR3 as well. The chain's CDR3 is CASTLTGGYGYTF. CDR3 nucleotide sequence: TGTGCCAGTACCTTAACAGGGGGTTATGGCTACACCTTC. The J gene is TRBJ1-2, the V gene TRBV19, with TRBD1 matching over 8 bases. The length of the CDR3 is 13 residues. Germline V lookup: CDR1 LNHDA, CDR2 SQIVND (reference sequence). Unmatched junction bases numbered 6, after V lost 7 bases and J lost 5 bases. Based on the CDR3 plus reference TRBV19 and TRBJ1-2, the full variable domain is DGGITQSPKYLFRKEGQNVTLSCEQNLNHDAMYWYRQDPGQGLRLIYYSQIVNDFQKGDIAEGYSVSREKKESFPLTVTSAQKNPTAFYLCASTLTGGYGYTFGSGTRLTVV.